This T cell receptor beta chain was found in a study of vaccination and CD4 T cells after COVID-19. As for the study in general: Four females and six males made up the convalescents, two of whom were Hispanic. Post-COVID samples were collected a median roughly 92 days following diagnosis, spanning 35 to 161. Investigators took post-vaccine samples a median 72 days after dose two, within a range of 14 to 241.

Trimming stripped 2 bases from V and 1 base from J, with 9 bases between. Germline CDR1 MNHNS, CDR2 SASEGT. This CDR3 has 14 amino acids. Study-level findings and limits: Within the convalescent patients, spike mono-reactivity was found in 304 of 307 vaccine-specific clones.

With respect to this clonotype: Its antigen is undetermined.

One entry per CDR3 protein, called by TCRdb with MiXCR from the PCR reads. The table shows over 20,000 distinct CDR3 sequences, with around 60% occurring only once. This TCR was sampled from a human donor who had recovered from COVID-19. The specimen was CD4+ T cells from blood, collected before SARS-CoV-2 vaccination. This chain joins TRBV6-1 and TRBJ2-7; D gene uncertain. CDR3 loop: CASSESNLSYEQYF. For the CDR3, the DNA is TGTGCCAGCAGTGAATCTAACCTATCCTACGAGCAGTACTTC.